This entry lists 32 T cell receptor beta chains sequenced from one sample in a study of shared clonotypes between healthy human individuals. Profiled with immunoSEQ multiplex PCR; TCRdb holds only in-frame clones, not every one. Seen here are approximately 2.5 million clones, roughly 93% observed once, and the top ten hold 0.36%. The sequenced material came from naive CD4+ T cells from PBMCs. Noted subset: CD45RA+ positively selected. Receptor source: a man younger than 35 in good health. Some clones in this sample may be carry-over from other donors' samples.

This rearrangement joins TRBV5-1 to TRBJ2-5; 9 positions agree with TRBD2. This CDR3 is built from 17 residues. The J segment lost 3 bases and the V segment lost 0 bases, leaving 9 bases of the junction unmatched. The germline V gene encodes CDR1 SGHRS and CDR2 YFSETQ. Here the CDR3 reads CASSLGLSSGEKETQYF. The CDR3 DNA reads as TGCGCCAGCAGCTTGGGCTTGTCTAGCGGGGAGAAAGAGACCCAGTACTTC.

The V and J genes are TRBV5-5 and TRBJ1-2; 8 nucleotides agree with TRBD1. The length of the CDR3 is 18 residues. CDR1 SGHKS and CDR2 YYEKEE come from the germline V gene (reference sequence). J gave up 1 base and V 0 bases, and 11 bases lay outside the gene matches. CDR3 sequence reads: CASSLEWAGGVLNYGYTF. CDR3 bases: TGTGCCAGCAGCTTGGAGTGGGCAGGGGGCGTGCTTAACTATGGCTACACCTTC. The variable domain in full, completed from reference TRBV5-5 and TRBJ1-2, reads DAGVTQSPTHLIKTRGQQVTLRCSPISGHKSVSWYQQVLGQGPQFIFQYYEKEERGRGNFPDRFSARQFPNYSSELNVNALLLGDSALYLCASSLEWAGGVLNYGYTFGSGTRLTVV.

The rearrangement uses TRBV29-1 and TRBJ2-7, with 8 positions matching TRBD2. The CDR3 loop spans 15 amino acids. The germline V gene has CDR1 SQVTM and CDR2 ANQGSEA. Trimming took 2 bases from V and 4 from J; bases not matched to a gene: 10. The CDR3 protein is CSVERGTSGCYEQYF. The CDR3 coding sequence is TGCAGCGTTGAACGGGGTACTAGCGGCTGTTACGAGCAGTACTTC.

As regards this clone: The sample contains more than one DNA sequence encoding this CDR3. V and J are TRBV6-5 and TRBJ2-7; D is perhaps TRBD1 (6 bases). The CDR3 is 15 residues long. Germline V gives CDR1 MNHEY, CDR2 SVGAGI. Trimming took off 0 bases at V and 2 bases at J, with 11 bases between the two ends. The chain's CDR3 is CASSYSGQGPYEQYF. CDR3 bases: TGTGCCAGCAGTTACTCCGGGCAGGGGCCCTACGAGCAGTACTTC.

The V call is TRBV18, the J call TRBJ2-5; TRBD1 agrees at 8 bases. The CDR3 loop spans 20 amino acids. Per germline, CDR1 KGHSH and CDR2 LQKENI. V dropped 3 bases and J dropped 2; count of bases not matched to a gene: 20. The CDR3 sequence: CASSPIKRGDRRQGQETQYF. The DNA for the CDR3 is TGTGCCAGCTCACCCATTAAGAGAGGGGACAGGAGGCAAGGACAAGAGACCCAGTACTTC.

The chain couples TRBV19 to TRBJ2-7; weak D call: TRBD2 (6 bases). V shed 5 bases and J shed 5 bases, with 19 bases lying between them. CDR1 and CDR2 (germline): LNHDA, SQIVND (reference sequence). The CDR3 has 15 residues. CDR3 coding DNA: TGTGCCAGTAGTCCCCTGGTGGCGGGAATCCACGAGCAGTACTTC. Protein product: CASSPLVAGIHEQYF.

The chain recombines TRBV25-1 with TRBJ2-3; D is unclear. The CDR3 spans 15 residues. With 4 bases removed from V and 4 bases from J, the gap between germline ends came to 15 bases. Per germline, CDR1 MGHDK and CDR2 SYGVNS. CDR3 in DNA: TGTGCCAGCAGTGTCCGGACCTCGTCCCCAGATACGCAGTATTTT. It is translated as CASSVRTSSPDTQYF.

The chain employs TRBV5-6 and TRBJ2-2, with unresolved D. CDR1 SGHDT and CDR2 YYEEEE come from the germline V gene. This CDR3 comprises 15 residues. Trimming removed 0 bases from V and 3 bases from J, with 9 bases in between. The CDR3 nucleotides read TGTGCCAGCAGCTTGGCAGGCGGCTACACCGGGGAGCTGTTTTTT. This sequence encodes CASSLAGGYTGELFF.

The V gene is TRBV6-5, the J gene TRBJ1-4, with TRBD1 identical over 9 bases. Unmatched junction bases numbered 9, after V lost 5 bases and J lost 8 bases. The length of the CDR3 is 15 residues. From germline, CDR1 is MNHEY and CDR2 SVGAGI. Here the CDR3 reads CASSPTGGPHEKLFF. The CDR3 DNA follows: TGTGCCAGCAGTCCCACAGGGGGCCCCCACGAAAAACTGTTTTTT.

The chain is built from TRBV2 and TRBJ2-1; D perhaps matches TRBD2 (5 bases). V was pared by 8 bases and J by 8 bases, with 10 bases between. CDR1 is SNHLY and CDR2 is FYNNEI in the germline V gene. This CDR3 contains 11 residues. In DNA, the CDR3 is TGTGCCAGCGAGTACGGGGATGAGCAGTTCTTC. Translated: CASEYGDEQFF.

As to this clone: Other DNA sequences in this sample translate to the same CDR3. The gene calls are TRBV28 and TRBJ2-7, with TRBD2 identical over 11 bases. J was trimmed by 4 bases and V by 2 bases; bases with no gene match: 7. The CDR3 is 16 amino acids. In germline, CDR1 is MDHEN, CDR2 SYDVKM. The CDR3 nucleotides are TGTGCCAGCAGTTTAGGCGGGACTAGCGGTAATTACGAGCAGTACTTC. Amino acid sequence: CASSLGGTSGNYEQYF.

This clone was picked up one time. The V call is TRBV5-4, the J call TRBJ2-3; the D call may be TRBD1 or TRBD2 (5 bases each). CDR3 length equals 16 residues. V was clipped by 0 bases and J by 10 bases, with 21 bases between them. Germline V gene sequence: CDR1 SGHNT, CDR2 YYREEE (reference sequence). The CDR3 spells CASSLGALKGTPSQYF. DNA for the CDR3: TGTGCCAGCAGCTTGGGCGCGCTAAAAGGGACCCCATCGCAGTATTTT.

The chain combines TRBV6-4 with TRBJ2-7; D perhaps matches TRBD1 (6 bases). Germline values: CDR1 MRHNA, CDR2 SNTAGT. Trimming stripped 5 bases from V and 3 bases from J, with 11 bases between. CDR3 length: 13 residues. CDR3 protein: CASSQEGGYEQYF. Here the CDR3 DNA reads TGTGCCAGCAGTCAGGAAGGGGGCTACGAGCAGTACTTC.

The CDR3 is CASSLGPSPLHF. The CDR3 nucleotides are TGTGCCAGCAGTTTGGGGCCCTCACCCCTCCACTTT. This sequence joins TRBV27 and TRBJ1-6, with a possible D match to TRBD1 (5 bases). The germline V and J ends were trimmed by 3 bases and 10 bases, with 7 bases remaining between them. Per the germline V gene, CDR1 is MNHEY and CDR2 is SMNVEV (reference sequence). This CDR3 contains 12 residues.

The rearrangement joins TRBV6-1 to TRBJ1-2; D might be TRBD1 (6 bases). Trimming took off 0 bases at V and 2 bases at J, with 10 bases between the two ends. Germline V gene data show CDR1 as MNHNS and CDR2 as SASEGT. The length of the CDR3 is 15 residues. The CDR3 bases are TGTGCCAGCAGTGAAGCTGGGACACCCAACTATGGCTACACCTTC. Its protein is CASSEAGTPNYGYTF.

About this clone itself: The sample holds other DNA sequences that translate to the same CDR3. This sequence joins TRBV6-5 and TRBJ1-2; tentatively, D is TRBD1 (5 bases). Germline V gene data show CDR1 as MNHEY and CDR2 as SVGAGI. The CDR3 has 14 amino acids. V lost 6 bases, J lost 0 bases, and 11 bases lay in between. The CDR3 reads CASSRQGANYGYTF. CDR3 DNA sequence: TGTGCCAGCAGCCGCCAGGGAGCTAACTATGGCTACACCTTC.

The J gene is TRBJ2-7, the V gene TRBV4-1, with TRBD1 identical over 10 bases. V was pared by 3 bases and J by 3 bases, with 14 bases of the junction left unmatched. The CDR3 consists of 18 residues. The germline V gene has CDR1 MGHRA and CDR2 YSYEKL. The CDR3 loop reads CASSQVVGGQGTIYEQYF. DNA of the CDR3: TGCGCCAGCAGCCAGGTGGTGGGGGGACAGGGGACTATCTACGAGCAGTACTTC.

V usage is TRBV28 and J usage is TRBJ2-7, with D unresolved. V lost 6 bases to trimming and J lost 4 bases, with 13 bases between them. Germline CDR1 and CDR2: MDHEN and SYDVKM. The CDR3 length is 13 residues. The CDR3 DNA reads TGTGCCAGCAGCTACCGACAAAGGTACGAGCAGTACTTC. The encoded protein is CASSYRQRYEQYF.

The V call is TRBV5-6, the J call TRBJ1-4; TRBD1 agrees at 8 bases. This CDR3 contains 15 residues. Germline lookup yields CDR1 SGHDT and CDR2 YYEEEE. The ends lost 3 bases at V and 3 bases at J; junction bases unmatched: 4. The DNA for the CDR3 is TGTGCCAGCAGCTCCTACAGGGGGGCTAATGAAAAACTGTTTTTT. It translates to CASSSYRGANEKLFF.

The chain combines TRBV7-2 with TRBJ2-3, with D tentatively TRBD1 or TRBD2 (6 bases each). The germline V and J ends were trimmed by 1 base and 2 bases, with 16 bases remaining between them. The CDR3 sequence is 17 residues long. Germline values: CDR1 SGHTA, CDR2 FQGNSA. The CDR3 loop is CASSLDGGRGNTDTQYF. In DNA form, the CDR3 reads TGTGCCAGCAGCTTAGATGGGGGGCGCGGTAACACAGATACGCAGTATTTT.

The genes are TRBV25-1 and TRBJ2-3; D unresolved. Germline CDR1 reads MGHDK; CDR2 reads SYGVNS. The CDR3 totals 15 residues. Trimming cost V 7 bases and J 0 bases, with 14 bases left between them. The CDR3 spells CASTPSYTSTDTQYF. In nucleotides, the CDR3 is TGTGCCAGCACACCCTCGTATACTAGCACAGATACGCAGTATTTT. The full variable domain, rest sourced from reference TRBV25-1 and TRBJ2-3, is EADIYQTPRYLVIGTGKKITLECSQTMGHDKMYWYQQDPGMELHLIHYSYGVNSTEKGDLSSESTVSRIRTEHFPLTLESARPSHTSQYLCASTPSYTSTDTQYFGPGTRLTVL.

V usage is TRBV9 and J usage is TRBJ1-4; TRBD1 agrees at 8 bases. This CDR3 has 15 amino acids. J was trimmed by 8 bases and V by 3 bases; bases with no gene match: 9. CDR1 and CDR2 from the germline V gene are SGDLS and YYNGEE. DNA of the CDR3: TGTGCCAGCAGCGAGGGGGGGACAGGTGGAGAAAAACTGTTTTTT. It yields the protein CASSEGGTGGEKLFF. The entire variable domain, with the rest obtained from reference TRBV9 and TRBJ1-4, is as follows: DSGVTQTPKHLITATGQRVTLRCSPRSGDLSVYWYQQSLDQGLQFLIQYYNGEERAKGNILERFSAQQFPDLHSELNLSSLELGDSALYFCASSEGGTGGEKLFFGSGTQLSVL.

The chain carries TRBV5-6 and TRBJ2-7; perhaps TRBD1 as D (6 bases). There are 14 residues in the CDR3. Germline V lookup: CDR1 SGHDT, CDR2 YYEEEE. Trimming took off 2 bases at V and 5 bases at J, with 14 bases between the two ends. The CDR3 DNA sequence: TGTGCCAGCAGCTTTCTGGGGGCGGTCAACGAGCAGTACTTC. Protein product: CASSFLGAVNEQYF.

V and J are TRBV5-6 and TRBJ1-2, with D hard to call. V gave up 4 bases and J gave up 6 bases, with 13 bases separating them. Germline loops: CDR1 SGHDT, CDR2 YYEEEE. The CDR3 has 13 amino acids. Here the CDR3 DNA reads TGTGCCAGCAGCGGGAGGCGTTCGCATGGCTACACCTTC. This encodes CASSGRRSHGYTF.

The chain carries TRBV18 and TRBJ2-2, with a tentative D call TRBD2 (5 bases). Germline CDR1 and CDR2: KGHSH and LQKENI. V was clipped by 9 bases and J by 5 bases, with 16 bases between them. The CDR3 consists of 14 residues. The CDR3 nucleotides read TGTGCCAGTCCGACTTCCACGGGGACCGGGGAGCTGTTTTTT. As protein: CASPTSTGTGELFF.

The CDR3 reads CALGGYNEQFF. As DNA, the CDR3 is TGTGCCCTCGGGGGCTACAATGAGCAGTTCTTC. The V and J genes are TRBV10-3 and TRBJ2-1, with D possibly matching TRBD2 (6 bases). The V and J ends lost 11 bases and 3 bases respectively, with 8 bases between them. The length of the CDR3 is 11 residues. In germline, CDR1 is ENHRY, CDR2 SYGVKD.

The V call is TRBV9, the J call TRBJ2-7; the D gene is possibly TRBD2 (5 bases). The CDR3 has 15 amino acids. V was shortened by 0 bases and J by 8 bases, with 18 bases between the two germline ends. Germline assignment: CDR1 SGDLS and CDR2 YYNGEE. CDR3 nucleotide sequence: TGTGCCAGCAGCGTAGGTGGGTTTCTTCGGGATAAGCAGTACTTC. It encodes CASSVGGFLRDKQYF.

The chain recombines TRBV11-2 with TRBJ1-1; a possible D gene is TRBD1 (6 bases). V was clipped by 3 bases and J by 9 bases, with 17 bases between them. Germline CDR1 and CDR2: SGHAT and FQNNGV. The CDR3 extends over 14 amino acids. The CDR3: CASSLDTLRGQAFF. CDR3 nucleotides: TGTGCCAGCAGCTTGGATACCTTACGGGGGCAAGCTTTCTTT.

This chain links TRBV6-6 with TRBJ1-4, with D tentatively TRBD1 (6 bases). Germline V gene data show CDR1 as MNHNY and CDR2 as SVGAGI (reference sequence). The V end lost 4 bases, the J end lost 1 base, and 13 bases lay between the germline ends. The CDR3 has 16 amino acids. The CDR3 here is CASSSKGGQTNEKLFF. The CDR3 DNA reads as TGTGCCAGCAGTTCGAAGGGGGGGCAAACTAATGAAAAACTGTTTTTT.

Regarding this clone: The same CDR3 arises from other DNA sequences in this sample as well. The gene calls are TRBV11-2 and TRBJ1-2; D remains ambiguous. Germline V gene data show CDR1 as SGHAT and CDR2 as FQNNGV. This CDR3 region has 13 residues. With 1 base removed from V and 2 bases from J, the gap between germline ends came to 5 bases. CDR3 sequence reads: CASSLGQNYGYTF. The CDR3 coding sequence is TGTGCCAGCAGCTTAGGACAAAACTATGGCTACACCTTC.

CDR3 protein: CASSDRGETQYF. Written as DNA, the CDR3 is TGTGCCAGCAGCGACAGGGGGGAGACCCAGTACTTC. This chain joins TRBV7-3 and TRBJ2-5, with 9 bases that match TRBD1. The V and J ends lost 5 bases and 5 bases, in that order; junction bases with no gene match: 0. This CDR3 is 12 amino acids long. Per the germline V gene, CDR1 is SGHTA and CDR2 is FQGTGA.

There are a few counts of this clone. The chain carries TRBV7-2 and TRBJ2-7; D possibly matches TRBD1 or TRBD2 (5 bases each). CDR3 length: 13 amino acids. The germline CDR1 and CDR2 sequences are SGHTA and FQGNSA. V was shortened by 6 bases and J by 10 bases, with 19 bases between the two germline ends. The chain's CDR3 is CASSIGAGWVQYF. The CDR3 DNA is TGTGCCAGCAGTATAGGGGCGGGCTGGGTACAGTACTTC.